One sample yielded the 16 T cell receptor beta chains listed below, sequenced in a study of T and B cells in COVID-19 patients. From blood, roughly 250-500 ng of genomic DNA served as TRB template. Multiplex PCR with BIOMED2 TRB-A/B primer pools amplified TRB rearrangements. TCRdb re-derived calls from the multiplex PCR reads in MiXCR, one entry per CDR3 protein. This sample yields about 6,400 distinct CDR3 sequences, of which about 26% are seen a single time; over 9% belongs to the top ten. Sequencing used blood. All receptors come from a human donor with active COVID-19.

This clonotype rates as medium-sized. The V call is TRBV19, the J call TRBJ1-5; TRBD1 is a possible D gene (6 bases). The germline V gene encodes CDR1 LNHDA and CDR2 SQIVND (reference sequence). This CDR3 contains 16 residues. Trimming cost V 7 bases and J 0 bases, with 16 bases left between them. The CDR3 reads CASKGVSTASNQPQHF. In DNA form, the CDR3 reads TGTGCCAGTAAGGGGGTGTCAACAGCTAGCAATCAGCCCCAGCATTTT.

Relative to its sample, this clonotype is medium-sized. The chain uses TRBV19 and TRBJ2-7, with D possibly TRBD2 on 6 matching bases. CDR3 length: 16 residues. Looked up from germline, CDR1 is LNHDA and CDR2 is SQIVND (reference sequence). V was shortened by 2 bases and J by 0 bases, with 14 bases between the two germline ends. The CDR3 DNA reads TGTGCCAGTAGTATATCCCTAGCGCTCCGCTCCTACGAGCAGTACTTC. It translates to CASSISLALRSYEQYF. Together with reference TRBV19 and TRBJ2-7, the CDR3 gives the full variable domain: DGGITQSPKYLFRKEGQNVTLSCEQNLNHDAMYWYRQDPGQGLRLIYYSQIVNDFQKGDIAEGYSVSREKKESFPLTVTSAQKNPTAFYLCASSISLALRSYEQYFGPGTRLTVT.

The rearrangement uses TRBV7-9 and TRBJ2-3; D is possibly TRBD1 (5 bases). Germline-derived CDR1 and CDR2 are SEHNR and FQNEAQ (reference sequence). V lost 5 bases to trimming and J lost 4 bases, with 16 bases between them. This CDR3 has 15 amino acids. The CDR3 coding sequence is TGTGCCAGCAGCCCCCGTAACTACAGGTCAGATACGCAGTATTTT. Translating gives CASSPRNYRSDTQYF. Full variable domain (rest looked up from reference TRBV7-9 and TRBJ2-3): DTGVSQNPRHKITKRGQNVTFRCDPISEHNRLYWYRQTLGQGPEFLTYFQNEAQLEKSRLLSDRFSAERPKGSFSTLEIQRTEQGDSAMYLCASSPRNYRSDTQYFGPGTRLTVL.

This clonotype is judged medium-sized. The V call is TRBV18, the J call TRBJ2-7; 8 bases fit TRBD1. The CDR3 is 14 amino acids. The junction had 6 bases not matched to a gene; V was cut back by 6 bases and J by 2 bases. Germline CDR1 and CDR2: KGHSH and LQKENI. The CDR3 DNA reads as TGTGCCAGCTCCCCCGGACAGGGAACCTACGAGCAGTACTTC. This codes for CASSPGQGTYEQYF.

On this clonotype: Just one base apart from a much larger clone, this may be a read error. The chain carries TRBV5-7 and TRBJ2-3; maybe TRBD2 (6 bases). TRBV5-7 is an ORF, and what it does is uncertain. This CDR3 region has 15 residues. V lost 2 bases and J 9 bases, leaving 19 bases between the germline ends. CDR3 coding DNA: TGTGCCAGCAGCTTCCCCGGGGGACGGCTCGTGACGCAGTATTTT. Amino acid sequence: CASSFPGGRLVTQYF.

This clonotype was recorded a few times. Here the CDR3 DNA reads TGCGCCAGCAGCTTGGTCCCTTTGAACACCGGGGAGCTGTTTTTT. Translating it yields CASSLVPLNTGELFF. The chain links TRBV5-1 to TRBJ2-2; D is unclear. This CDR3 is 15 amino acids long. Germline assignment: CDR1 SGHRS and CDR2 YFSETQ. V dropped 0 bases and J dropped 1 base, with 7 bases sitting between them.

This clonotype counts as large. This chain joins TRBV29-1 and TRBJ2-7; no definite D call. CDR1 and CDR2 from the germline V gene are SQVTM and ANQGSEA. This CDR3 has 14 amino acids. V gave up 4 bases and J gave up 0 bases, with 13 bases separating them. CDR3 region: CSVVRRTHSYEQYF. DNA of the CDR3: TGCAGCGTTGTCCGACGGACGCACTCCTACGAGCAGTACTTC.

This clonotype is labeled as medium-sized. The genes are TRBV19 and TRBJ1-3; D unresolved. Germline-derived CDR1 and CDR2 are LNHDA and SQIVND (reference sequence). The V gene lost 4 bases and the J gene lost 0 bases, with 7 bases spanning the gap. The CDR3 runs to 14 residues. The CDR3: CASSTANSGNTIYF. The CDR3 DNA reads TGTGCCAGTAGTACAGCAAACTCTGGAAACACCATATATTTT.

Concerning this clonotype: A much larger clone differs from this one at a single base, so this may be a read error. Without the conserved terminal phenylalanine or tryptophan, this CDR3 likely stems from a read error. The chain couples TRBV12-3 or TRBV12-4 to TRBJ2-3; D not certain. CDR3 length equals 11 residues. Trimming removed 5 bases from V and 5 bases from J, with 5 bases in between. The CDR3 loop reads CASSNVDTQYS. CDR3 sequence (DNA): TGTGCCAGCAGTAACGTAGATACGCAGTATTCT.

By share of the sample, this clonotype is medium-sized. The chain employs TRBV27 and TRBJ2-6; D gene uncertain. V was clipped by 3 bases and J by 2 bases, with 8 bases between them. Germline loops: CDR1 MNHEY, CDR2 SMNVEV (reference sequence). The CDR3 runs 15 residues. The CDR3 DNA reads TGTGCCAGCAGTTTCCTCTCGCCTGGGGCCAACGTCCTGACTTTC. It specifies CASSFLSPGANVLTF. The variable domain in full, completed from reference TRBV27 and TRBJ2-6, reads EAQVTQNPRYLITVTGKKLTVTCSQNMNHEYMSWYRQDPGLGLRQIYYSMNVEVTDKGDVPEGYKVSRKEKRNFPLILESPSPNQTSLYFCASSFLSPGANVLTFGAGSRLTVL.

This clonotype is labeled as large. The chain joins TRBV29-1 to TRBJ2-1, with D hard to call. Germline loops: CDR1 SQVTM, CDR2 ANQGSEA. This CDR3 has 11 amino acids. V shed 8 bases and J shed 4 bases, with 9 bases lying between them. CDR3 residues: CSFGIYNEQFF. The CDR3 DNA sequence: TGCAGCTTTGGAATATACAATGAGCAGTTCTTC.

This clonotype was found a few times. Written as DNA, the CDR3 is TGTGCCAGCAGCTCGACAGGGTTTCGAGAGACCCAGTACTTC. It translates to CASSSTGFRETQYF. The chain carries TRBV5-6 and TRBJ2-5; 7 positions agree with TRBD1. J gave up 4 bases and V 3 bases, and 6 bases lay outside the gene matches. This CDR3 contains 14 residues. The germline V gene has CDR1 SGHDT and CDR2 YYEEEE.

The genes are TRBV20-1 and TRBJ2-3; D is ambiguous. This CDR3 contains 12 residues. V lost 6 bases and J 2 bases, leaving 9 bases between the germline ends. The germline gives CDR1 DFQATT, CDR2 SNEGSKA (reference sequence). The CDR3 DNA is TGCAGTGCCACCAGGACCACAGATACGCAGTATTTT. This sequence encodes CSATRTTDTQYF.

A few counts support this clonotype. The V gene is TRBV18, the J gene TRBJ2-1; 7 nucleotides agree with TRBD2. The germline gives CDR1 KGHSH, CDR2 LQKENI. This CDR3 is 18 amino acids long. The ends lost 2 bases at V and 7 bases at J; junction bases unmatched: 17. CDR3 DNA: TGTGCCAGCTCACCAGATTTGTCAGGTTCGGGGCGGGGGAATGAGCAGTTCTTC. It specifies CASSPDLSGSGRGNEQFF.

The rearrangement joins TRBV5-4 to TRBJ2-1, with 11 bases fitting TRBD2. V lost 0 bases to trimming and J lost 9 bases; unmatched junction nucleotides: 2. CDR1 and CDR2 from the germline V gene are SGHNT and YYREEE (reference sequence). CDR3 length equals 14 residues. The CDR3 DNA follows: TGTGCCAGCAGCTTGGGAGGGACTAGCGGTGAGCAGTTCTTC. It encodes CASSLGGTSGEQFF.

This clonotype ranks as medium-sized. CDR3 sequence reads: CASSGDRVVKELETQYF. In nucleotides, the CDR3 is TGTGCCAGCAGCGGGGACAGGGTGGTGAAAGAGCTAGAGACCCAGTACTTC. The gene calls are TRBV5-6 and TRBJ2-5; TRBD1 matches 9 bases. Trimming removed 4 bases from V and 4 bases from J; junction bases left unmatched: 14. The CDR3 covers 17 residues. CDR1 and CDR2 (germline): SGHDT, YYEEEE.